These T cell receptor beta chains were read from a single sample in a study of blood T cell repertoires in COVID-19. Sequencing used immunoSEQ multiplex PCR; TCRdb keeps in-frame clones, though not all of them. The data contain 160,000 or so clones, 65% to 90% of them seen just once; the ten biggest clones take up 1.5% to 1.7%. Input material: peripheral blood. The receptors derive from a human donor in a cohort sampled during active COVID-19. Both conserved end residues are part of each CDR3. Each record gives: D gene, J gene, V gene, clone size, CDR3 protein, CDR3 DNA. D genes are given only for firm matches. Expanded clones are given a class, and other clones once, few, many or no size at all.

>TRBD1|TRBJ1-6|TRBV19|NA
CASRGRTGGENSPLHF
TGTGCCAGTAGGGGACGTACAGGGGGGGAGAATTCACCCCTCCACTTT
>NA|TRBJ2-7|TRBV7-6|few
CASSLSGVQGNEQYF
TGTGCCAGCAGCTTATCGGGGGTACAGGGGAACGAGCAGTACTTC
>TRBD2|TRBJ2-7|TRBV19|once
CASKGFSGGADEQYF
TGTGCCAGTAAAGGGTTCAGCGGGGGGGCTGACGAGCAGTACTTC
>TRBD2|TRBJ2-7|TRBV28|NA
CASSFAGAGGYEQYF
TGTGCCAGCAGTTTCGCCGGTGCGGGAGGGTACGAGCAGTACTTC
>NA|TRBJ1-4|TRBV5-6|NA
CASSFEGGTNEKLFF
TGTGCCAGCAGCTTTGAGGGAGGCACTAATGAAAAACTGTTTTTT
>TRBD2|TRBJ2-7|TRBV28|NA
CASTQSLAETYEQYF
TGTGCCAGCACTCAGAGTCTAGCGGAGACCTACGAGCAGTACTTC
>TRBD1|TRBJ2-7|TRBV7-9|NA
CASSSTGDSYEQYF
TGTGCCAGCAGCTCGACAGGGGACTCCTACGAGCAGTACTTC
>TRBD1|TRBJ1-5|TRBV28|few
CASSGGQGKGPQHF
TGTGCCAGCAGCGGGGGACAGGGGAAGGGGCCCCAGCATTTT
>NA|TRBJ2-7|TRBV3-1/TRBV3-2|NA
CASSDRPSYEQYF
TGTGCCAGCAGCGACAGGCCCTCCTACGAGCAGTACTTC
>NA|TRBJ1-2|TRBV5-5|NA
CASSLGHGYTF
TGTGCCAGCAGCTTGGGGCATGGCTACACCTTC
>NA|TRBJ1-4|TRBV5-1|NA
CASSLSVGQANEKLFF
TGCGCCAGCAGCTTGTCGGTTGGGCAGGCTAATGAAAAACTGTTTTTT
>NA|TRBJ2-2|TRBV11-1|NA
CASSLAQGWGTGELFF
TGTGCCAGCAGCTTAGCACAGGGATGGGGCACCGGGGAGCTGTTTTTT
>NA|TRBJ2-6|TRBV6-2/TRBV6-3|NA
CASSWHSGANVLTF
TGTGCCAGCAGTTGGCACTCTGGGGCCAACGTCCTGACTTTC
>NA|TRBJ2-5|TRBV7-9|NA
CASSSRAVQETQYF
TGTGCCAGCAGTTCCCGTGCGGTCCAAGAGACCCAGTACTTC
>NA|TRBJ2-1|TRBV11-1|NA
CASSFDWQVGEQFF
TGTGCCAGCAGCTTTGATTGGCAGGTGGGCGAGCAGTTCTTC
>NA|TRBJ1-1|TRBV12-3/TRBV12-4|NA
CASSFSTIEAFF
TGTGCCAGCAGTTTTTCTACGATTGAAGCTTTCTTT
>NA|TRBJ1-4|TRBV28|NA
CASSLGGADEKLFF
TGTGCCAGCAGTTTAGGAGGGGCGGATGAAAAACTGTTTTTT